Sequencing of this T cell receptor beta chain was carried out in a study of T-cell memory formation after mild COVID-19. Study-wide findings and caveats: The study detected some responding clones in pre-infection memory, suggesting cross-reactive memory joined.

Constant-segment primers were used for 5'RACE, and the resulting TCR alpha and TCR beta cDNA libraries carried sample barcodes and UMIs. TCRdb fed the 5' RACE reads into MiXCR, producing one record per CDR3 protein. The sample includes roughly 320,000 distinct CDR3 sequences, 25% to 30% of them seen just once. This clonotype was found many times. What it binds is not known. CDR3 length equals 12 residues. CDR1 and CDR2 (germline): DFQATT, SNEGSKA (reference sequence). V was shortened by 2 bases and J by 0 bases, with 4 bases between the two germline ends. This clonotype was obtained from an adult woman who had mild COVID-19 (a few samples of this study predate the infection). Cell type and time point are not known. The sequencing sample was made of PBMCs or a T cell subset sorted from them (not recorded which). The rearrangement links TRBV20-1 to TRBJ1-1, with D uncertain. Here the CDR3 reads CSARRLNTEAFF. The CDR3 coding sequence is TGCAGTGCTAGAAGGTTGAACACTGAAGCTTTCTTT.